Below are 2 T cell receptor beta chains sequenced from a single sample in a study of spatial heterogeneity in lung cancer. TCRdb reprocessed the 5' RACE reads via MiXCR and lists one record per CDR3 protein. This repertoire shows 90,000 or so distinct CDR3 sequences, around 8.6% found once; its top ten account for about 7%. Time point denoted: sample taken at primary tumor resection. No cells were sorted before sequencing. The whole RNA sequenced was extracted from tumor, nontumor lung or frozen PBMC. The material was PBMCs, obtained at surgery. All receptors come from a male donor with early-stage non-small cell lung cancer.

This clonotype appeared many times. This chain uses TRBV5-4 with TRBJ1-2; D gene uncertain. Trimming cost V 2 bases and J 4 bases, with 12 bases left between them. This CDR3 contains 14 residues. The germline V gene encodes CDR1 SGHNT and CDR2 YYREEE (reference sequence). Here the CDR3 reads CASSFEGSFYGYTF. In DNA form, the CDR3 reads TGTGCCAGCAGCTTCGAAGGTTCCTTCTATGGCTACACCTTC.

J is TRBJ1-1 and V is TRBV2; possibly TRBD1 for D (5 bases). The CDR3 runs to 15 residues. Per the germline V gene, CDR1 is SNHLY and CDR2 is FYNNEI. The germline V and J ends were trimmed by 6 bases and 1 base, with 15 bases remaining between them. CDR3 coding DNA: TGTGCCAGCAGGGTTTTTAAAGGGGAGAACACTGAAGCTTTCTTT. Translated, it gives CASRVFKGENTEAFF.